The 12 T cell receptor beta chains listed next were all sequenced from one sample in a study of human T cells and chemical hapten exposure. Regarding time point: patch test 2, 6 weeks after DPC sensitization. Treatment noted: therapeutic diphenylcyclopropenone sensitization with weekly scalp DPC. In TCRdb, the RACE reads were re-called with MiXCR into one record per CDR3 protein. The sample holds about 110,000 distinct CDR3 sequences; roughly 9% are singletons and the top ten take around 3%. This specimen was whole blood, taken in connection with sensitization to the hapten diphenylcyclopropenone (DPC). The receptors here all came from a woman between 40 and 50 years old with alopecia areata. Some clones in this sample may be carry-over from other donors' samples.

This clonotype was seen many times. This rearrangement joins TRBV20-1 to TRBJ1-1; 7 positions agree with TRBD1. Germline loops: CDR1 DFQATT, CDR2 SNEGSKA (reference sequence). CDR3 length: 14 residues. Trimming at V came to 5 bases and at J to 1 base, leaving 7 bases not matched to a gene. The CDR3: CSAPQGQPNTEAFF. CDR3 sequence (DNA): TGCAGTGCTCCCCAGGGACAGCCGAACACTGAAGCTTTCTTT.

This clonotype was observed a handful of times. The V gene is TRBV27, the J gene TRBJ1-4; D gene ambiguous. V was trimmed by 6 bases and J by 0 bases, leaving 8 bases between them. In germline, CDR1 is MNHEY, CDR2 SMNVEV (reference sequence). This CDR3 has 14 residues. The CDR3: CASSGVATNEKLFF. Written as DNA, the CDR3 is TGTGCCAGCAGCGGAGTTGCAACTAATGAAAAACTGTTTTTT.

The chain joins TRBV20-1 to TRBJ2-3; 13 bases map to TRBD2. This CDR3 contains 18 residues. Germline V gene data show CDR1 as DFQATT and CDR2 as SNEGSKA (reference sequence). V was clipped by 6 bases and J by 2 bases; unmatched bases: 14. This chain's CDR3 is CSARTGRTSGGYTDTQYF. CDR3 coding DNA: TGCAGTGCCCGCACCGGAAGGACTAGCGGGGGTTACACAGATACGCAGTATTTT.

There are a few counts of this clonotype. CDR3: CASRAGTGAVNSNQPQHF. In DNA form, the CDR3 reads TGTGCCAGCAGAGCCGGGACAGGCGCCGTTAATAGCAATCAGCCCCAGCATTTT. The chain recombines TRBV6-2 or TRBV6-3 with TRBJ1-5; 8 nucleotides line up with TRBD1. Per the germline V gene, CDR1 is MNHEY and CDR2 is SVGEGT. The J segment lost 0 bases and the V segment lost 6 bases, leaving 13 bases of the junction unmatched. This CDR3 spans 18 amino acids.

This clonotype was picked up many times. The chain employs TRBV6-6 and TRBJ1-2, with D tentatively TRBD1 (5 bases). In germline, CDR1 is MNHNY, CDR2 SVGAGI (reference sequence). CDR3 length: 13 residues. V lost 5 bases to trimming and J lost 3 bases, with 10 bases between them. The DNA of the CDR3 is TGTGCCAGCAGTGACAGACCAGACTATGGCTACACCTTC. This encodes CASSDRPDYGYTF.

This clonotype appeared a few times. This sequence joins TRBV20-1 and TRBJ2-7, with 12 bases matching TRBD2. J was trimmed by 0 bases and V by 6 bases; bases with no gene match: 6. Germline values: CDR1 DFQATT, CDR2 SNEGSKA (reference sequence). This CDR3 is built from 15 residues. As DNA, the CDR3 is TGCAGTGCCAGGACTAGCGGGGTTAGCTCCTACGAGCAGTACTTC. This gives the protein CSARTSGVSSYEQYF.

This clonotype was observed a handful of times. The V call is TRBV7-9, the J call TRBJ1-1; the match to TRBD1 covers 10 bases. This CDR3 comprises 17 residues. J lost 0 bases, V lost 5 bases, and 9 bases had no gene match. Germline V gene data show CDR1 as SEHNR and CDR2 as FQNEAQ (reference sequence). The CDR3 region is CASSVVGTGDLNTEAFF. As DNA, the CDR3 is TGTGCCAGCAGCGTGGTGGGGACAGGGGACCTGAACACTGAAGCTTTCTTT.

This clonotype was observed a handful of times. The chain uses TRBV7-2 and TRBJ1-1, with 9 bases that match TRBD1. Germline values: CDR1 SGHTA, CDR2 FQGNSA. The J segment lost 3 bases and the V segment lost 4 bases, leaving 12 bases of the junction unmatched. The CDR3 length is 17 residues. This chain's CDR3 is CASSSPRDRAWDTEAFF. Written as DNA, the CDR3 is TGTGCCAGCAGCTCTCCCCGGGACAGGGCGTGGGACACTGAAGCTTTCTTT.

This chain connects TRBV12-3 or TRBV12-4 to TRBJ2-3, with TRBD2 matching 8 bases. The V segment lost 7 bases and the J segment 5 bases; nucleotides outside the gene matches: 11. This CDR3 contains 15 residues. As DNA, the CDR3 is TGTGCCAGCACCCAGAGGCGGGGGGAGGGAGATACGCAGTATTTT. It is translated as CASTQRRGEGDTQYF.

This clonotype was counted between two and nine times. The rearrangement joins TRBV4-1 to TRBJ2-7; D ambiguous. The CDR3 runs 13 residues. Trimming removed 0 bases from V and 3 bases from J, with 6 bases in between. Germline lookup yields CDR1 MGHRA and CDR2 YSYEKL. The CDR3 DNA sequence: TGCGCCAGCAGCCAAGACCTCAGCTACGAGCAGTACTTC. Translated: CASSQDLSYEQYF.

This clonotype was recorded at least ten times. The chain joins TRBV21-1 to TRBJ1-1; the table names TRBD1, a call not compared with the DNA. TRBV21-1 is a listed pseudogene. The CDR3 spans 15 residues. This CDR3 is CASSTPDRVNTEAFF. In nucleotides, the CDR3 is TGTGCCAGCAGCACCCCGGACAGAGTGAACACTGAAGCTTTCTTT.

Many counts were recorded for this clonotype. This chain uses TRBV7-6 with TRBJ2-7; D is unresolved. The CDR3 totals 14 residues. V dropped 1 base and J dropped 1 base, with 8 bases sitting between them. The germline CDR1 and CDR2 sequences are SGHVS and FNYEAQ. CDR3 sequence reads: CASSLEASSYEQYF. In nucleotides, the CDR3 is TGTGCCAGCAGCTTAGAGGCTAGTTCCTACGAGCAGTACTTC.